Described below is a single TCR beta chain sequence and its context. TCRdb keeps only in-frame clones here, not all; method: immunoSEQ multiplex PCR. The sample holds some 190,000 clones, 86% seen once. The entry originates in a study of blood T cell repertoires in COVID-19. Study information: For recovered donors of Cohort 3, there were two negative PCRs, clearance, or symptom resolution.

Material: PBMCs or T cells enriched from blood (not recorded which). This TCR was sampled from a middle-aged woman in a cohort exposed to, infected with or recovered from COVID-19 (not recorded which).

CDR3 bases: TGCGCCAGCAGGATAGCGGGAGGGGGAGACGAGCAGTACTTC. Translating gives CASRIAGGGDEQYF. The rearrangement joins TRBV5-1 to TRBJ2-7, with 11 bases identical to TRBD2. This CDR3 is 14 amino acids long. CDR1 SGHRS and CDR2 YFSETQ come from the germline V gene. Germline trimming cut 5 bases from V and 5 bases from J; bases unmatched to any gene: 6. Full variable domain (rest looked up from reference TRBV5-1 and TRBJ2-7): KAGVTQTPRYLIKTRGQQVTLSCSPISGHRSVSWYQQTPGQGLQFLFEYFSETQRNKGNFPGRFSGRQFSNSRSEMNVSTLELGDSALYLCASRIAGGGDEQYFGPGTRLTVT.